The rows below give T cell receptor beta chains drawn from one sample of a study of identifying expanded T cells in peripheral blood. Generated by immunoSEQ multiplex PCR, the TCRdb table keeps only in-frame clones and is missing some. The sample has approximately 120,000 clones; 88% are singletons. The sample consisted of blood. These TCRs come from a person aged 18-69 years in good health. Each CDR3 is given with its conserved first and last residue. Fields, in order: clone size, V gene, J gene, CDR3 protein. For some rows the clone size is stated as once, few or many, or as a class when expanded; others skip it.

>once|TRBV6-1|TRBJ2-7
CASSIEGAPDEQYF
>-|TRBV27|TRBJ1-5
CASTLTGKGNQPQHF
>-|TRBV4-2|TRBJ2-7
CASSSGGLAYEQYF
>-|TRBV6-5|TRBJ1-5
CASSYSGASNQPQHF
>-|TRBV6-5|TRBJ2-5
CASSYRGYQETQYF
>-|TRBV18|TRBJ2-3
CASSPGDTQYF
>-|TRBV7-9|TRBJ2-3
CASSSLLAGDTDTQYF
>-|TRBV4-2|TRBJ2-1
CASSQEPAFDEQFF
>few|TRBV5-1|TRBJ2-7
CASSKPGQGSYEQYF
>-|TRBV4-3|TRBJ2-3
CASSQDWKGAGTDTQYF
>once|TRBV6-1|TRBJ1-4
CASSRDPGEKLFF
>-|TRBV6-5|TRBJ2-5
CASSPGHVGETQYF
>-|TRBV11-2|TRBJ2-7
CASSFNRASYEQYF
>-|TRBV7-9|TRBJ2-7
CASSTGTVSEQYF
>-|TRBV10-1|TRBJ2-3
CASSGRSGGPDTQYF
>-|TRBV15|TRBJ2-5
CATSRDLGRDNQETQYF
>-|TRBV18|TRBJ2-7
CASSRGPFSEQYF